Below are 24 T cell receptor beta chains sequenced from a single sample in a study of cytomegalovirus exposure and HLA in healthy donors. 13 Jbeta primers and 60 Vbeta primers were used for the PCR. Assay: immunoSEQ multiplex PCR; the TCRdb copy retains only in-frame clones and omits some. Seen in this sample are tens of thousands of clones; the ten most common clones hold about 3.6%. The sequencing input was PBMCs. The receptors originated from a woman under 30 in good health and CMV-seronegative.

The genes are TRBV30 and TRBJ2-5, with D perhaps matching TRBD1 (5 bases). The length of the CDR3 is 12 residues. Trimming took 0 bases from V and 4 from J, leaving 6 bases between them. Germline V gives CDR1 GTSNPN, CDR2 SVGIG (reference sequence). The CDR3 loop reads CAWSVQAETQYF. DNA for the CDR3: TGTGCCTGGAGTGTACAGGCAGAGACCCAGTACTTC. Combining the CDR3 with reference TRBV30 and TRBJ2-5 gives the whole variable domain SQTIHQWPATLVQPVGSPLSLECTVEGTSNPNLYWYRQAAGRGLQLLFYSVGIGQISSEVPQNLSASRPQDRQFILSSKKLLLSDSGFYLCAWSVQAETQYFGPGTRLLVL.

The chain links TRBV6-5 to TRBJ1-2; 8 bases are a match to TRBD1. The V gene's germline CDR1 is MNHEY and CDR2 SVGAGI. The trim removed 6 bases at V and 4 bases at J, leaving 10 bases unmatched. The CDR3 runs to 15 residues. The CDR3 DNA is TGTGCCAGCAGGCCCGTAACAGGGGGAGGCTATGGCTACACCTTC. It yields the protein CASRPVTGGGYGYTF.

This chain uses TRBV6-1 with TRBJ1-1; 8 positions match TRBD1. Germline trimming cut 5 bases from V and 0 bases from J; bases unmatched to any gene: 2. Germline CDR1 MNHNS, CDR2 SASEGT. The CDR3 has 14 residues. The CDR3 loop reads CASSRDRLNTEAFF. In nucleotides, the CDR3 is TGTGCCAGCAGTCGGGACAGGCTGAACACTGAAGCTTTCTTT.

V and J are TRBV6-5 and TRBJ1-2; 8 bases are a match to TRBD1. V dropped 7 bases and J dropped 3; count of bases not matched to a gene: 7. The V gene's germline CDR1 is MNHEY and CDR2 SVGAGI. This CDR3 contains 14 residues. The CDR3 reads CASTAGGMYYGYTF. CDR3 in DNA: TGTGCCAGCACCGCAGGGGGCATGTACTATGGCTACACCTTC.

V usage is TRBV9 and J usage is TRBJ2-2, with 7 bases lining up with TRBD2. V shed 0 bases and J 0 bases; nucleotides not matched to a gene: 2. CDR3 length: 16 amino acids. CDR1 is SGDLS and CDR2 is YYNGEE in the germline V gene. The CDR3 loop is CASSVVSGTNTGELFF. CDR3 coding DNA: TGTGCCAGCAGCGTAGTAAGCGGGACGAACACCGGGGAGCTGTTTTTT.

The V and J genes are TRBV6-5 and TRBJ2-1; 9 bases align to TRBD1. V shed 4 bases, J shed 10 bases, and the junction held 14 bases outside the gene matches. CDR1 is MNHEY and CDR2 is SVGAGI in the germline V gene. This CDR3 comprises 16 residues. The CDR3, as DNA: TGTGCCAGCAGTTCCCCGGGACAGGGACTGTTGGGGGAGCAGTTCTTC. Translated: CASSSPGQGLLGEQFF.

The chain uses TRBV2 and TRBJ1-1; 7 bases fit TRBD1. The CDR3 spans 14 residues. Germline values: CDR1 SNHLY, CDR2 FYNNEI. The ends lost 4 bases at V and 4 bases at J; junction bases unmatched: 6. The CDR3 sequence is CASSVTGIGTEAFF. The CDR3 DNA reads TGTGCCAGCAGTGTGACAGGGATTGGCACTGAAGCTTTCTTT.

The V call is TRBV7-2, the J call TRBJ1-1; TRBD1 agrees at 8 bases. CDR3 length: 15 amino acids. Germline assignment: CDR1 SGHTA and CDR2 FQGNSA. Trimming cost V 1 base and J 3 bases; bases outside gene matches: 4. The CDR3: CASSLEPTGDTEAFF. For the CDR3, the DNA is TGTGCCAGCAGCTTAGAACCGACAGGGGACACTGAAGCTTTCTTT. The full variable domain, with the rest looked up from reference TRBV7-2 and TRBJ1-1, is GAGVSQSPSNKVTEKGKDVELRCDPISGHTALYWYRQSLGQGLEFLIYFQGNSAPDKSGLPSDRFSAERTGGSVSTLTIQRTQQEDSAVYLCASSLEPTGDTEAFFGQGTRLTVV.

CDR3 loop: CASSLHGENTEAFF. The CDR3 DNA sequence: TGTGCCAGCAGCTTACACGGGGAGAACACTGAAGCTTTCTTT. The genes are TRBV11-2 and TRBJ1-1, with D uncertain. Germline V gene data show CDR1 as SGHAT and CDR2 as FQNNGV. The ends were cut back, 2 bases at V and 1 base at J, with 8 bases in the middle. This CDR3 has 14 amino acids. Filled out from reference TRBV11-2 and TRBJ1-1, the complete variable domain reads EAGVAQSPRYKIIEKRQSVAFWCNPISGHATLYWYQQILGQGPKLLIQFQNNGVVDDSQLPKDRFSAERLKGVDSTLKIQPAKLEDSAVYLCASSLHGENTEAFFGQGTRLTVV.

The chain is built from TRBV5-1 and TRBJ1-2; perhaps TRBD1 as D (6 bases). There are 14 residues in the CDR3. Between the trimmed V and J ends, which lost 3 bases and 0 bases, there was a span of 9 bases. Germline CDR1 reads SGHRS; CDR2 reads YFSETQ. CDR3 protein: CASSWTEANYGYTF. The CDR3 nucleotides read TGCGCCAGCAGCTGGACAGAAGCTAACTATGGCTACACCTTC.

The chain links TRBV27 to TRBJ2-7; D possibly corresponds to TRBD1 (5 bases). Looked up from germline, CDR1 is MNHEY and CDR2 is SMNVEV (reference sequence). The V end was cut by 5 bases, the J end by 3 bases, with 14 bases between. The CDR3 spans 14 residues. For the CDR3, the DNA is TGTGCCAGCAGTCACCAGGGTAGGGGCTACGAGCAGTACTTC. Protein: CASSHQGRGYEQYF.

This chain links TRBV9 with TRBJ2-1; no clear D gene. The germline CDR1 and CDR2 sequences are SGDLS and YYNGEE. CDR3 size: 15 residues. V gave up 0 bases and J gave up 6 bases, with 13 bases separating them. CDR3 nucleotides: TGTGCCAGCAGCGTAGCGTCCAACCCCGGCAATGAGCAGTTCTTC. Its translation: CASSVASNPGNEQFF.

The chain is built from TRBV4-2 and TRBJ2-1, with 8 bases lining up with TRBD2. The V gene's germline CDR1 is LGHNA and CDR2 YNFKEQ. This CDR3 region has 16 residues. V was clipped by 4 bases and J by 3 bases; unmatched bases: 8. CDR3 residues: CASSPQGSGDYNEQFF. The CDR3 DNA reads as TGTGCCAGCAGCCCCCAGGGTAGCGGGGACTACAATGAGCAGTTCTTC.

The rearrangement links TRBV30 to TRBJ1-4; weak D call: TRBD1 (5 bases). CDR1 is GTSNPN and CDR2 is SVGIG in the germline V gene (reference sequence). V dropped 3 bases and J dropped 11 bases, with 16 bases sitting between them. This CDR3 has 13 amino acids. CDR3 DNA sequence: TGTGCCTGGAGACCACCGGGGGGAAGGAAACTGTTTTTT. It yields the protein CAWRPPGGRKLFF.

The CDR3 spells CASSPRADSEQYF. The DNA for the CDR3 is TGTGCCAGCTCACCGAGGGCGGATAGCGAGCAGTACTTC. J is TRBJ2-7 and V is TRBV18; D may be TRBD2 (5 bases). The V gene's germline CDR1 is KGHSH and CDR2 LQKENI. The V gene lost 3 bases and the J gene lost 6 bases, with 12 bases spanning the gap. There are 13 residues in the CDR3.

V and J are TRBV7-3 and TRBJ2-7, with a possible D match to TRBD1 (5 bases). Germline V gene lookup returns CDR1 SGHTA and CDR2 FQGTGA. The V end was cut by 1 base, the J end by 6 bases, with 10 bases between. The CDR3 spans 13 residues. The CDR3 loop is CASSLKKGFEQYF. The CDR3 DNA reads as TGTGCCAGCAGCTTAAAGAAGGGGTTCGAGCAGTACTTC.

The chain employs TRBV7-2 and TRBJ2-5; 8 bases line up with TRBD1. The trim removed 4 bases at V and 5 bases at J, leaving 9 bases unmatched. The germline V gene has CDR1 SGHTA and CDR2 FQGNSA. The CDR3 loop spans 15 amino acids. The CDR3, as DNA: TGTGCCAGCAGCTCGGAGGGCAGGGGGCTGGAGACCCAGTACTTC. Translation gives CASSSEGRGLETQYF.

The rearrangement links TRBV7-9 to TRBJ1-4; 10 bases line up with TRBD1. CDR3 length: 16 residues. V was pared by 3 bases and J by 9 bases, with 10 bases of the junction left unmatched. Per germline, CDR1 SEHNR and CDR2 FQNEAQ (reference sequence). The CDR3 DNA follows: TGTGCCAGCAGCTTGGGCGCGGGACAGGGGCTTAAAAAACTGTTTTTT. This sequence encodes CASSLGAGQGLKKLFF.

The chain joins TRBV29-1 to TRBJ1-1; D is undetermined. This CDR3 is built from 12 residues. Germline CDR1 is SQVTM and CDR2 is ANQGSEA. With 4 bases removed from V and 1 base from J, the gap between germline ends came to 7 bases. CDR3 amino acids: CSVGARNTEAFF. The DNA for the CDR3 is TGCAGCGTTGGGGCGAGGAACACTGAAGCTTTCTTT. The full variable domain, its missing parts supplied by reference TRBV29-1 and TRBJ1-1, is SAVISQKPSRDICQRGTSLTIQCQVDSQVTMMFWYRQQPGQSLTLIATANQGSEATYESGFVIDKFPISRPNLTFSTLTVSNMSPEDSSIYLCSVGARNTEAFFGQGTRLTVV.

CDR3 sequence reads: CAWSPLWEEYGTQYF. Written as DNA, the CDR3 is TGTGCCTGGAGTCCCCTGTGGGAGGAATACGGGACCCAGTACTTC. The chain carries TRBV30 and TRBJ2-5; D is perhaps TRBD2 (6 bases). The V end was cut by 2 bases, the J end by 7 bases, with 20 bases between. The CDR3 extends over 15 amino acids. Germline CDR1 GTSNPN, CDR2 SVGIG (reference sequence).

The chain links TRBV30 to TRBJ2-5, with D perhaps matching TRBD1 (5 bases). The J call is doubtful: the DNA matches TRBJ2-7 better. Germline V gene sequence: CDR1 GTSNPN, CDR2 SVGIG (reference sequence). This CDR3 has 12 amino acids. For the CDR3, the DNA is TGTGCCTGGAGTTCTACAGGTTTCGAGCAGTACTTC. Translated, it gives CAWSSTGFEQYF.

The gene calls are TRBV19 and TRBJ2-3, with 7 bases matching TRBD2. Germline loops: CDR1 LNHDA, CDR2 SQIVND (reference sequence). The CDR3 totals 15 residues. The V segment lost 3 bases and the J segment 4 bases; nucleotides outside the gene matches: 7. This chain's CDR3 is CASSMVGRVADTQYF. The CDR3 DNA follows: TGTGCCAGTAGTATGGTAGGGAGGGTAGCAGATACGCAGTATTTT.

V and J are TRBV7-3 and TRBJ2-1, with no clear D. The germline V and J ends were trimmed by 5 bases and 9 bases, with 14 bases remaining between them. Germline V CDR1 and CDR2: SGHTA, FQGTGA. CDR3 length equals 13 residues. The CDR3 loop is CASSQGLRSEQFF. In nucleotides, the CDR3 is TGTGCCAGCAGCCAAGGTTTGAGGAGTGAGCAGTTCTTC. The complete variable domain, with remaining parts taken from reference TRBV7-3 and TRBJ2-1, reads GAGVSQTPSNKVTEKGKYVELRCDPISGHTALYWYRQSLGQGPEFLIYFQGTGAADDSGLPNDRFFAVRPEGSVSTLKIQRTERGDSAVYLCASSQGLRSEQFFGPGTRLTVL.

V is TRBV5-1 and J is TRBJ2-7, with 10 bases matching TRBD2. Looked up from germline, CDR1 is SGHRS and CDR2 is YFSETQ. This CDR3 region has 17 residues. Unmatched junction bases numbered 8, after V lost 0 bases and J lost 2 bases. As DNA, the CDR3 is TGCGCCAGCAGCTTGGCACGGCTAGCGGGAGTAACCTACGAGCAGTACTTC. Its protein product is CASSLARLAGVTYEQYF.